This record looks at one TCR beta chain sequence and its context. V lost 0 bases and J 0 bases, leaving 13 bases between the germline ends. The CDR3 contains 17 residues. Germline assignment: CDR1 SGHDN and CDR2 FVKESK. The PCR used 60 Vbeta and 13 Jbeta primers. Some clones are missing from TCRdb's copy, which holds only in-frame ones; the method was immunoSEQ multiplex PCR. Reported are roughly 120,000 clones; the ten largest clones contain 2.5% to 3%. These data come from a study of cytomegalovirus exposure and HLA in healthy donors. The sequencing sample was made of PBMCs. This clonotype was sampled from a man aged 25-40 years in good health and CMV-seronegative. The chain employs TRBV14 and TRBJ2-3; D is ambiguous. CDR3 amino acids: CASSQDLGFPSTDTQYF. CDR3 bases: TGTGCCAGCAGCCAAGATCTCGGGTTTCCTAGCACAGATACGCAGTATTTT.